This TCR beta chain comes out of a study of beta chain features in type 1 diabetes. General study points: TCRB CDR3 length was moderately but significantly reduced in all four CD4+ subsets of Type 1 diabetes patients.

Sequenced material consisted of expressed TCRB transcripts (all of the isolated RNA was reverse transcribed). Only in-frame clones appear in the TCRdb table, and some are missing; sequencing was by immunoSEQ multiplex PCR. Of 300,000 to 400,000 clones in the sample, 8% to 13% were seen once. From germline, CDR1 is SQVTM and CDR2 ANQGSEA. Trimming cost V 5 bases and J 6 bases; bases outside gene matches: 12. The CDR3 totals 14 residues. On this clone: Its antigen is unknown.

The chain links TRBV29-1 to TRBJ1-1; 7 nucleotides match TRBD1. What was sequenced was naive CD4+ T cells from blood. This receptor was taken from a woman aged 25-40 years in good health. The chain's CDR3 is CSVSQGDGKPEAFF. CDR3 DNA sequence: TGCAGCGTTAGTCAGGGGGATGGAAAACCTGAAGCTTTCTTT.